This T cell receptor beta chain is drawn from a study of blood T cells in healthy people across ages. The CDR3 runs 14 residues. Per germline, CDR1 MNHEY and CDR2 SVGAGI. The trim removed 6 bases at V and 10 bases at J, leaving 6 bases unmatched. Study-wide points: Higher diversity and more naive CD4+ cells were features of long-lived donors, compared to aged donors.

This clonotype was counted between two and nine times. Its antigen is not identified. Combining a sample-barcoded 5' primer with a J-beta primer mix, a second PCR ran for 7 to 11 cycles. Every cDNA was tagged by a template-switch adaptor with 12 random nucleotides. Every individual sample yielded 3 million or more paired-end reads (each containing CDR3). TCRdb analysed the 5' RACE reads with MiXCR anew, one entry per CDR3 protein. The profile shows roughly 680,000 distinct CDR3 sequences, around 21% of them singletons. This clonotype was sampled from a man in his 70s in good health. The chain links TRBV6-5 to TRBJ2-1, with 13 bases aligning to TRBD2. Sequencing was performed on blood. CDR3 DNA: TGTGCCAGCAGGAGGACTAGCGGGAGCAGGGAGCAGTTCTTC. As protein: CASRRTSGSREQFF.